The rows below give T cell receptor beta chains drawn from one sample of a study of type 1 regulatory T cells. These receptors have no known antigen. TCRdb fed the reads into MiXCR, producing one record per CDR3 protein. The sample contains about 59,000 distinct CDR3 sequences, over 50% of which appear only once. Source material: cultured non-Tr1 T cells, either the whole culture or a sorted T cell fraction (not recorded which). These receptors originate from a human donor in good health. Both conserved end residues are part of each CDR3. Fields, in order: V gene, D gene, J gene, clone size, CDR3 DNA, CDR3 protein. A D gene is named only where the DNA matches it firmly. Clone size, where shown, is once, few, many, or a class for clones that have expanded.

V: TRBV14; D: TRBD1; J: TRBJ2-3; size: NA; DNA: TGTGCCAGCAGCCGGCCCGGGACAGGGCACACAGATACGCAGTATTTT; CDR3: CASSRPGTGHTDTQYF
V: TRBV7-9; D: TRBD2; J: TRBJ2-5; size: NA; DNA: TGTGCCAGCAGCTTCATACCGGGACTAGCGGGAGAGACCCAGTACTTC; CDR3: CASSFIPGLAGETQYF
V: TRBV29-1; D: NA; J: TRBJ2-5; size: NA; DNA: TGCAGTGTGGCGGGAAGGGAGACCCAGTACTTC; CDR3: CSVAGRETQYF
V: TRBV20-1; D: NA; J: TRBJ2-7; size: few; DNA: TGCAGTGCTACCCAGCAGGGGTTTGTAGTGATGGGGCAGTACTTC; CDR3: CSATQQGFVVMGQYF
V: TRBV30; D: NA; J: TRBJ2-3; size: NA; DNA: TGTGCCTGGAGTGTACTGACTCTCTGGGAACATACGCAGTATTTT; CDR3: CAWSVLTLWEHTQYF
V: TRBV10-3; D: TRBD1; J: TRBJ2-1; size: NA; DNA: TGTGCCATCAGTGGGACAGGGACCTACAATGAGCAGTTCTTC; CDR3: CAISGTGTYNEQFF
V: TRBV5-4; D: NA; J: TRBJ2-1; size: NA; DNA: TGTGCCAGCAGCCCTAAAACAGGGTCCGGGTCCTACAATGAGCAGTTCTTC; CDR3: CASSPKTGSGSYNEQFF
V: TRBV7-2; D: TRBD1; J: TRBJ2-1; size: few; DNA: TGTGCCAGCAGCTCCAACAGGGGACGGGAGCAGTTCTTC; CDR3: CASSSNRGREQFF
V: TRBV7-2; D: TRBD1; J: TRBJ1-1; size: NA; DNA: TGTGCCAGCAGTCATTCCGGGACAGGGGATTTTGACACTGAAGCTTTCTTT; CDR3: CASSHSGTGDFDTEAFF
V: TRBV29-1; D: NA; J: TRBJ1-1; size: NA; DNA: TGCAGCGTTGCGGGAAAAAGCGGGCAGCGGCAGAACACTGAAGCTTTCTTT; CDR3: CSVAGKSGQRQNTEAFF
V: TRBV20-1; D: TRBD2; J: TRBJ2-2; size: NA; DNA: TGCAGTGCCCCTATAGCGGGATCGAACACCGGGGAGCTGTTTTTT; CDR3: CSAPIAGSNTGELFF
V: TRBV20-1; D: NA; J: TRBJ2-4; size: NA; DNA: TGCAGTGCCAACCCACCGGTGGCCAAAAACATTCAGTACTTC; CDR3: CSANPPVAKNIQYF
V: TRBV20-1; D: TRBD2; J: TRBJ2-2; size: NA; DNA: TGCAGTGCTAGAGCTAGCGGGCGGAACACCGGGGAGCTGTTTTTT; CDR3: CSARASGRNTGELFF
V: TRBV3-1; D: TRBD2; J: TRBJ2-3; size: medium-sized; DNA: TGTGCCAGCAGCCAAGAAAATCTGGCGGGAGGGCCGTATACGCAGTATTTT; CDR3: CASSQENLAGGPYTQYF
V: TRBV21-1; D: NA; J: TRBJ2-2; size: NA; DNA: TGTGCCAGCAGCAGAAATGGGGCCGGGACCAACACCGGGGAGCTGTTTTTT; CDR3: CASSRNGAGTNTGELFF
V: TRBV9; D: NA; J: TRBJ1-1; size: NA; DNA: TGTGCCAGCAGCGTCCAGGGTGAGACGGAAGCTTTCTTT; CDR3: CASSVQGETEAFF
V: TRBV9; D: NA; J: TRBJ2-2; size: few; DNA: TGTGCCAGCAGCGTAGTCCAGAACACCGGGGAGCTGTTTTTT; CDR3: CASSVVQNTGELFF
V: TRBV11-2; D: NA; J: TRBJ2-4; size: NA; DNA: TGTGCCAGCAGCTCCCCACTTTCGGGGTTTGGGTTC; CDR3: CASSSPLSGFGF
V: TRBV7-2; D: TRBD2; J: TRBJ2-7; size: NA; DNA: TGTGCCAGCAGCTTATCGCTACGAGCGGGAGCGGTTGAGCAGTACTTC; CDR3: CASSLSLRAGAVEQYF
V: TRBV7-2; D: NA; J: TRBJ2-5; size: few; DNA: TGTGCCAGCAGCTTTGACGGAGAGACCCAGTACTTC; CDR3: CASSFDGETQYF
V: TRBV7-2; D: NA; J: TRBJ2-3; size: once; DNA: TGTGCCAGCAGCTTCCGGACTCGATCCGGGGGCGCAGATACGCAGTATTTT; CDR3: CASSFRTRSGGADTQYF
V: TRBV28; D: TRBD1; J: TRBJ1-5; size: NA; DNA: TGTGCCAGCAGTCCCCCTGGACAGGGCAGCAATCAGCCCCAGCATTTT; CDR3: CASSPPGQGSNQPQHF
V: TRBV20-1; D: NA; J: TRBJ1-2; size: NA; DNA: TGCAGTGCTAGAGAAACAGGGTTCTATGGCTACACCTTC; CDR3: CSARETGFYGYTF
V: TRBV20-1; D: TRBD1; J: TRBJ2-7; size: NA; DNA: TGCAGTGCCCCAACTGGGACAGGGTACGAGCAGTACTTC; CDR3: CSAPTGTGYEQYF
V: TRBV5-6; D: NA; J: TRBJ2-1; size: NA; DNA: TGTGCCAGCAGCTTGAGCACGCTTAGGAGGGGGAATGTGCAGTTCTTC; CDR3: CASSLSTLRRGNVQFF
V: TRBV29-1; D: NA; J: TRBJ1-3; size: NA; DNA: TGCAGCGGGACCGGACCTCCTGGAAACACCATATATTTT; CDR3: CSGTGPPGNTIYF
V: TRBV7-2; D: TRBD2; J: TRBJ2-3; size: NA; DNA: TGTGCCAGCAGCTCGGGGACTAGCGGGAGGGCAGATACGCAGTATTTT; CDR3: CASSSGTSGRADTQYF
V: TRBV7-2; D: NA; J: TRBJ2-3; size: NA; DNA: TGTGCCAGCAGCTTAGGTCGCACAGATACGCAGTATTTT; CDR3: CASSLGRTDTQYF
V: TRBV7-9; D: NA; J: TRBJ1-5; size: NA; DNA: TGTGCCAGCAGCTGGGACGGAGGCAGCGGACAGCCCCAGCATTTT; CDR3: CASSWDGGSGQPQHF
V: TRBV2; D: NA; J: TRBJ2-1; size: NA; DNA: TGTGCCAGCAGTGCTGATCGAAAAAGTGAGCAGTTCTTC; CDR3: CASSADRKSEQFF
V: TRBV20-1; D: NA; J: TRBJ2-5; size: NA; DNA: TGCAGTGCCATAAACATAAACCAAGAGACCCAGTACTTC; CDR3: CSAININQETQYF
V: TRBV7-6; D: NA; J: TRBJ1-6; size: NA; DNA: TGTGCCAGCAGCTTAGCTTTGGGTGATTCACCCCTCCACTTT; CDR3: CASSLALGDSPLHF
V: TRBV3-1; D: TRBD1; J: TRBJ2-3; size: NA; DNA: TGTGCCAGCAGCCACGCGGGACAGGGGGCGCCTGGTACGCAGTATTTT; CDR3: CASSHAGQGAPGTQYF
V: TRBV3-1; D: TRBD2; J: TRBJ2-5; size: NA; DNA: TGTGCCAGCAGCCAGATGGGGGGGATCCAAGAGACCCAGTACTTC; CDR3: CASSQMGGIQETQYF
V: TRBV5-1; D: TRBD2; J: TRBJ2-1; size: NA; DNA: TGCGCCAGCAGCTTGAGGGCTAGCGGCACCTACAATGAGCAGTTCTTC; CDR3: CASSLRASGTYNEQFF
V: TRBV12-3/TRBV12-4; D: NA; J: TRBJ2-2; size: NA; DNA: TGTGCCAGCAGTTTGACACGGACCGGGGAGCTGTTTTTT; CDR3: CASSLTRTGELFF
V: TRBV2; D: NA; J: TRBJ2-7; size: NA; DNA: TGTGCCAGCAGTGGACGGTACGAGCAGTACTTC; CDR3: CASSGRYEQYF
V: TRBV27; D: TRBD2; J: TRBJ2-3; size: NA; DNA: TGTGCCAGCAGTTTGTCAGGGGGCCTAGCGGGAGGAGGCACGCAGTATTTT; CDR3: CASSLSGGLAGGGTQYF
V: TRBV7-2; D: NA; J: TRBJ2-2; size: NA; DNA: TGTGCCAGCAGCTTGAAAGGGACCTGGCCCACCGGGGAGCTGTTTTTT; CDR3: CASSLKGTWPTGELFF
V: TRBV15; D: NA; J: TRBJ2-3; size: NA; DNA: TGTGCCACCAGCAGAGACGGGAGTCCGGGAGATACGCAGTATTTT; CDR3: CATSRDGSPGDTQYF
V: TRBV20-1; D: NA; J: TRBJ2-1; size: NA; DNA: TGCAGTGCGGTGGGGGGAGATCGCTCCTACAATGAGCAGTTCTTC; CDR3: CSAVGGDRSYNEQFF